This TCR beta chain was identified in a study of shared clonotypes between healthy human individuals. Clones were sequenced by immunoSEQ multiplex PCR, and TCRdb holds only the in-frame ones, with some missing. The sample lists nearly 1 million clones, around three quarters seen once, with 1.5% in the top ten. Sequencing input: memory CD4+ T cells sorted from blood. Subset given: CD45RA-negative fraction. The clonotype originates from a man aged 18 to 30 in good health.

In DNA form, the CDR3 reads TGTGCCAGCAGTTTATGGGGCGGAAACTATGGCTACACCTTC. Protein: CASSLWGGNYGYTF. The chain has TRBV27 and TRBJ1-2; TRBD1 might be the D (5 bases). This CDR3 spans 14 amino acids. The V end lost 1 base, the J end lost 2 bases, and 8 bases lay between the germline ends. Germline loops: CDR1 MNHEY, CDR2 SMNVEV (reference sequence).